A selection of T cell receptor beta chains follows, all from one sample in a study. TCRdb itself ran the RT-PCR reads through MiXCR, one entry per CDR3 protein. The data contain 650,000 to 800,000 distinct CDR3 sequences, 12% to 15% of them seen just once; the ten biggest clones take up 3% to 4.5%. The sequenced sample was memory CD4+ T cells from blood. These receptors were taken from a female donor in good health, serving as a healthy control. CDR3s include the opening cysteine and the closing phenylalanine or tryptophan. Fields, in order: CDR3 length, D gene, V gene, J gene, clone size, CDR3 DNA, CDR3 protein. The D gene is left open where the match is weak. Rows give clone size only sometimes, using once, few, many, or a class for an expanded clone.

>11|-|TRBV7-2|TRBJ2-7|many
TGTGCCAGCAGCTACCAGAACGAGCAGTACTTC
CASSYQNEQYF
>13|-|TRBV6-2/TRBV6-3|TRBJ1-1|few
TGTGCCAGCAGTTACCCGTTGAACACTGAAGCTTTCTTT
CASSYPLNTEAFF
>17|-|TRBV20-1|TRBJ2-4|-
TGCAGTGCTGGGGACCCGACTGGATTGCTAGCCAAAAACATTCAGTACTTC
CSAGDPTGLLAKNIQYF
>13|-|TRBV10-2|TRBJ1-1|few
TGCGCCAGCAGTTCGGGGGAGTGGACTGAAGCTTTCTTT
CASSSGEWTEAFF
>13|TRBD1|TRBV12-3/TRBV12-4|TRBJ2-7|few
TGTGCCAGCAGTTTAGGGGACAGGGGCGAGCAGTACTTC
CASSLGDRGEQYF
>13|TRBD1|TRBV19|TRBJ1-2|-
TGTGCCAGCACAGGGGAACGTAGCTATGGCTACACCTTC
CASTGERSYGYTF
>14|-|TRBV12-3/TRBV12-4|TRBJ1-2|many
TGTGCCAGCAGCCCGGACAGCCTGGGAATGGGCTACACCTTC
CASSPDSLGMGYTF
>14|-|TRBV7-2|TRBJ1-1|-
TGTGCCAGCAGCTTTAACAGCCCGAACACTGAAGCTTTCTTT
CASSFNSPNTEAFF
>14|-|TRBV7-6|TRBJ1-3|-
TGTGCCAGCAGCCCGAGGGGAATTGGAAACACCATATATTTT
CASSPRGIGNTIYF
>16|-|TRBV15|TRBJ2-5|-
TGTGCCACCAGCCTCCGACGGGGACTCCACCAAGAGACCCAGTACTTC
CATSLRRGLHQETQYF
>16|TRBD2|TRBV20-1|TRBJ2-1|-
TGCAGTGCTAGAGATCGCAGCGGGAGGGCCGAAAATGAGCAGTTCTTC
CSARDRSGRAENEQFF
>11|-|TRBV29-1|TRBJ2-7|many
TGCAGCGTTGGCAGTTTAAGTGAGCAGTACTTC
CSVGSLSEQYF
>14|-|TRBV5-5|TRBJ2-3|many
TGTGCCAGCAGCCCCCCCGTTTTGGCGAATACGCAGTATTTT
CASSPPVLANTQYF
>15|TRBD1|TRBV6-5|TRBJ1-2|many
TGTGCCAGCAGTTGGGGGACAGGGGGCAGGTATGGCTACACCTTC
CASSWGTGGRYGYTF
>14|-|TRBV11-2|TRBJ2-2|many
TGTGCCAGCAGTTTGCGTCGGAACACCGGGGAGCTGTTTTTT
CASSLRRNTGELFF
>16|-|TRBV20-1|TRBJ1-3|few
TGCAGTGCTAGGGAAGCCGGGACACGGACTGGAAACACCATATATTTT
CSAREAGTRTGNTIYF